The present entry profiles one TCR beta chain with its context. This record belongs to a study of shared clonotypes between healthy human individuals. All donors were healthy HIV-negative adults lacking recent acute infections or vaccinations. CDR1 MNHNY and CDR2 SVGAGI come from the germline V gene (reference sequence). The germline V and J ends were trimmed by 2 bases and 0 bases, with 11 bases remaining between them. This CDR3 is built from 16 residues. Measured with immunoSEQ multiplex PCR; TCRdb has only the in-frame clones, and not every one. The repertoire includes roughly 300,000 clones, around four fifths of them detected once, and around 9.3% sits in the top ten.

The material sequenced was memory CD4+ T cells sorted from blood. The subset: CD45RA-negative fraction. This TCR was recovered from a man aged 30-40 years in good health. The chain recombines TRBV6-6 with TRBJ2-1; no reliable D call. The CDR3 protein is CASSYRKRDSYNEQFF. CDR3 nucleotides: TGTGCCAGCAGTTACCGGAAGCGAGACTCCTACAATGAGCAGTTCTTC.